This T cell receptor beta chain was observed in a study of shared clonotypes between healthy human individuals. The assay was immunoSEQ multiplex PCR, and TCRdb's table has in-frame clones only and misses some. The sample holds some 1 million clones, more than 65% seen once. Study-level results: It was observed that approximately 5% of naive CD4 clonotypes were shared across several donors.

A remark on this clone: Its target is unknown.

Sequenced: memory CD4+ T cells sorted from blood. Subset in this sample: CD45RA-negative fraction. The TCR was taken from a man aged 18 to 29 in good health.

The CDR3 sequence: CASSPGTGGTGELFF. The CDR3 DNA follows: TGTGCCAGCAGTCCAGGGACAGGGGGCACCGGGGAGCTGTTTTTT. V usage is TRBV25-1 and J usage is TRBJ2-2; 11 bases are shared with TRBD1. Germline CDR1 and CDR2: MGHDK and SYGVNS. This CDR3 spans 15 amino acids. V lost 5 bases and J lost 4; bases outside the gene matches: 3.